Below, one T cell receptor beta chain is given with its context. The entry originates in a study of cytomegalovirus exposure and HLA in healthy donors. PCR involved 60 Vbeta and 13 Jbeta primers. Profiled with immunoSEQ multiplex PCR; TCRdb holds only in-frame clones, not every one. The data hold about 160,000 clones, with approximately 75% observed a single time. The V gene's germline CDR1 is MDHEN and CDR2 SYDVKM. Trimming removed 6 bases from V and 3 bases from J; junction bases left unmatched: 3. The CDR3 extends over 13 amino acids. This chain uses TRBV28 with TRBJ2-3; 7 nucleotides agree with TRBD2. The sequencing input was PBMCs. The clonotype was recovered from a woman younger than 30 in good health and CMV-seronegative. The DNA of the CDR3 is TGTGCCAGCAGGACCGGGGGGACAGATACGCAGTATTTT. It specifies CASRTGGTDTQYF.